This passage covers 22 T cell receptor beta chains from one sample sequenced in a study of PD-1 blockade in classical Hodgkin lymphoma. Time point denoted: cycle 4 day 1 (C4D1), after more than five weeks of nivolumab. Each patient relapsed following autologous stem cell transplantation, and prior brentuximab vedotin exposure differed. Sequencing was performed with immunoSEQ multiplex PCR; in TCRdb, only in-frame clones are kept and a portion is missing. The table has 45,000 or so clones, roughly 73% seen once. This material consisted of peripheral blood mononuclear cells (PBMCs), taken before the fourth cycle of nivolumab. Receptor source: a human donor with classical Hodgkin lymphoma.

The V gene is TRBV19, the J gene TRBJ1-5; tentatively, D is TRBD1 (5 bases). The germline CDR1 and CDR2 sequences are LNHDA and SQIVND (reference sequence). Between the trimmed V and J ends, which lost 5 bases and 6 bases, there was a span of 11 bases. The CDR3 spans 13 residues. Here the CDR3 reads CASSGTGGQPQHF. The CDR3 region has the DNA TGTGCCAGTAGTGGCACTGGGGGTCAGCCCCAGCATTTT. Combining the CDR3 with reference TRBV19 and TRBJ1-5 gives the whole variable domain DGGITQSPKYLFRKEGQNVTLSCEQNLNHDAMYWYRQDPGQGLRLIYYSQIVNDFQKGDIAEGYSVSREKKESFPLTVTSAQKNPTAFYLCASSGTGGQPQHFGDGTRLSIL.

The chain combines TRBV2 with TRBJ2-7, with D unresolved. This CDR3 has 14 residues. Germline assignment: CDR1 SNHLY and CDR2 FYNNEI. V lost 2 bases, J lost 0 bases, and 8 bases lay in between. CDR3 nucleotides: TGTGCCAGCAGTGAACACCGTAGCTCCTACGAGCAGTACTTC. The encoded protein is CASSEHRSSYEQYF.

The V call is TRBV6-5, the J call TRBJ2-7; tentatively, D is TRBD1 or TRBD2 (5 bases each). Germline CDR1 is MNHEY and CDR2 is SVGAGI. The CDR3 runs to 11 residues. V lost 7 bases and J lost 2, with 6 bases in between. CDR3 loop: CASTGPYEQYF. The CDR3 nucleotides read TGTGCCAGCACGGGGCCCTACGAGCAGTACTTC.

The V gene is TRBV13, the J gene TRBJ1-1, with D maybe TRBD1 (5 bases). CDR3 size: 15 residues. CDR1 is PRHDT, CDR2 FYEKMQ, per germline (reference sequence). Trimming left V 1 base short and J 4 bases short, with 13 bases between. CDR3 DNA: TGTGCCAGCAGCTTAGATGGGGGGGGAGGCACTGAAGCTTTCTTT. Translating gives CASSLDGGGGTEAFF.

The chain links TRBV6-5 to TRBJ1-2; no definite D call. The germline V gene encodes CDR1 MNHEY and CDR2 SVGAGI. The V end was cut by 5 bases, the J end by 7 bases, with 11 bases between. The CDR3 runs 12 residues. The CDR3 sequence is CASSGVSGGYTF. The DNA for the CDR3 is TGTGCCAGCAGTGGTGTGTCCGGTGGCTACACCTTC.

The sample holds one count of this clone. This chain uses TRBV6-1 with TRBJ2-7, with D tentatively TRBD1 (5 bases). This CDR3 spans 12 amino acids. Germline CDR1 reads MNHNS; CDR2 reads SASEGT. Trimming cost V 5 bases and J 2 bases, with 7 bases left between them. CDR3 protein: CASSSQAYEQYF. The DNA for the CDR3 is TGTGCCAGCAGTTCACAGGCCTACGAGCAGTACTTC.

This chain connects TRBV6-1 to TRBJ1-6, with TRBD1 identical over 7 bases. This CDR3 is 15 amino acids long. J gave up 11 bases and V 5 bases, and 12 bases lay outside the gene matches. The V gene's germline CDR1 is MNHNS and CDR2 SASEGT. DNA for the CDR3: TGTGCCAGCAGTACATACAGGGGCGACAATACACCCCTCCACTTT. Protein sequence: CASSTYRGDNTPLHF.

The chain has TRBV7-7 and TRBJ1-4; D possibly corresponds to TRBD1 (6 bases). The CDR3 covers 17 residues. Germline V gene data show CDR1 as SSHAT and CDR2 as FNYEAQ (reference sequence). CDR3 in amino acids: CASSLGGPPSTNEKLFF. The CDR3 DNA follows: TGTGCTAGCTCGCTCGGGGGCCCCCCTTCAACTAATGAAAAACTGTTTTTT.

This chain uses TRBV27 with TRBJ1-1; D gene unclear. The CDR3 is 14 residues long. V shed 4 bases and J shed 1 base, with 10 bases lying between them. Germline V gene sequence: CDR1 MNHEY, CDR2 SMNVEV (reference sequence). CDR3 sequence (DNA): TGTGCCAGCAGTTCCCCGGGTTCGAACACTGAAGCTTTCTTT. Translation gives CASSSPGSNTEAFF.

The rearrangement uses TRBV28 and TRBJ1-5; perhaps TRBD1 as D (6 bases). CDR1 and CDR2 (germline): MDHEN, SYDVKM. Trimming shortened V by 1 base and J by 0 bases, and 10 bases separated the two germline ends. The CDR3 loop spans 16 amino acids. CDR3 nucleotides: TGTGCCAGCAGTTTATCAGGGGTCCATAGCAATCAGCCCCAGCATTTT. This gives the protein CASSLSGVHSNQPQHF.

CDR3 amino acids: CASSVVSVNTEAFF. The CDR3 DNA reads TGTGCCAGCAGCGTAGTTTCAGTGAACACTGAAGCTTTCTTT. The chain is built from TRBV9 and TRBJ1-1; D unresolved. The V and J ends lost 0 bases and 0 bases respectively, with 6 bases between them. The CDR3 extends over 14 amino acids. CDR1 and CDR2 (germline): SGDLS, YYNGEE.

The V gene is TRBV10-3, the J gene TRBJ1-1; 10 bases are shared with TRBD1. Trimming took 4 bases from V and 1 from J; bases not matched to a gene: 0. Germline CDR1 is ENHRY and CDR2 is SYGVKD. This CDR3 spans 14 amino acids. The CDR3 region has the DNA TGTGCCATCAGTGGGACAGGGGGGAACACTGAAGCTTTCTTT. Its protein product is CAISGTGGNTEAFF.

The rearrangement links TRBV9 to TRBJ2-2; no clear D gene. Trimming left V 3 bases short and J 1 base short, with 16 bases between. Germline V gives CDR1 SGDLS, CDR2 YYNGEE. The CDR3 spans 17 residues. DNA of the CDR3: TGTGCCAGCAGCGCCCAGGTTGGAGCTTTGAACACCGGGGAGCTGTTTTTT. This translates into CASSAQVGALNTGELFF.

V gene TRBV7-2 combines with J gene TRBJ1-3, with unresolved D. The germline CDR1 and CDR2 sequences are SGHTA and FQGNSA. Trimming removed 0 bases at V and 4 bases at J, with 13 bases between. This CDR3 is 16 amino acids long. CDR3: CASSLAGGVTGNTIYF. Here the CDR3 DNA reads TGTGCCAGCAGCTTAGCGGGAGGAGTTACCGGAAACACCATATATTTT.

This rearrangement joins TRBV4-1 to TRBJ2-1; 9 positions agree with TRBD2. This CDR3 contains 16 residues. CDR1 is MGHRA and CDR2 is YSYEKL in the germline V gene. J was trimmed by 7 bases and V by 4 bases; bases with no gene match: 11. The CDR3 loop reads CASSPTGLAVGNEQFF. The CDR3 DNA sequence: TGCGCCAGCAGCCCGACGGGACTAGCAGTCGGTAATGAGCAGTTCTTC.

The rearrangement uses TRBV27 and TRBJ2-7, with D possibly called TRBD1 or TRBD2 (5 bases each). Per the germline V gene, CDR1 is MNHEY and CDR2 is SMNVEV (reference sequence). Trimming removed 3 bases at V and 3 bases at J, with 15 bases between. The CDR3 is 15 residues long. The CDR3 reads CASSLFPGRGYEQYF. As DNA, the CDR3 is TGTGCCAGCAGTTTGTTTCCGGGACGGGGCTACGAGCAGTACTTC.

The rearrangement uses TRBV10-2 and TRBJ2-2, with D unclear. The CDR3 consists of 14 residues. Germline loops: CDR1 WSHSY, CDR2 SAAADI. The germline V and J ends were trimmed by 4 bases and 7 bases, with 13 bases remaining between them. The CDR3 DNA sequence: TGCGCCAGCAGTGGATCCCTTCTTGGCGGGGAGCTGTTTTTT. It specifies CASSGSLLGGELFF.

This chain connects TRBV7-9 to TRBJ2-1; TRBD2 aligns across 8 bases. The ends lost 1 base at V and 8 bases at J; junction bases unmatched: 7. From germline, CDR1 is SEHNR and CDR2 FQNEAQ (reference sequence). This CDR3 has 15 amino acids. The CDR3 nucleotides are TGTGCCAGCAGCTTAGGAAGCGGGGGTTTGTATGAGCAGTTCTTC. Translating it yields CASSLGSGGLYEQFF.

The chain uses TRBV5-1 and TRBJ2-2; perhaps TRBD2 as D (6 bases). The CDR3 covers 16 residues. Germline V gene data show CDR1 as SGHRS and CDR2 as YFSETQ. The V and J ends lost 0 bases and 3 bases respectively, with 12 bases between them. CDR3 sequence: CASSLVVSGDTGELFF. The CDR3 region has the DNA TGCGCCAGCAGCTTGGTTGTCTCGGGGGACACCGGGGAGCTGTTTTTT.

The table lists this clone with a few counts. The chain links TRBV4-1 to TRBJ1-6, with a tentative D call TRBD1 (5 bases). This CDR3 has 15 residues. CDR1 and CDR2 from the germline V gene are MGHRA and YSYEKL. V dropped 1 base and J dropped 8 bases, with 12 bases sitting between them. The CDR3, as DNA: TGCGCCAGCAGCCAAGCGGGCGGGGGGGATTCACCCCTCCACTTT. Translation: CASSQAGGGDSPLHF.

V is TRBV9 and J is TRBJ2-3; 16 bases fit TRBD2. J was trimmed by 4 bases and V by 0 bases; bases with no gene match: 2. Germline loops: CDR1 SGDLS, CDR2 YYNGEE. This CDR3 region has 17 residues. The DNA of the CDR3 is TGTGCCAGCAGCGTAGAGGGACTAGCGGGGGGGGCAGATACGCAGTATTTT. Translated, it gives CASSVEGLAGGADTQYF.

This clone has only one observation. The V call is TRBV6-5, the J call TRBJ2-7, with D possibly TRBD2 on 7 matching bases. In germline, CDR1 is MNHEY, CDR2 SVGAGI. Deletions cut 4 bases from V and 0 bases from J, with 13 bases between. The CDR3 length is 15 residues. The CDR3 bases are TGTGCCAGCAGTTCCCTCGGGGGGCCCTCCTACGAGCAGTACTTC. Its protein product is CASSSLGGPSYEQYF.